This T cell receptor beta chain is from a study of OX40 agonist ivuxolimab in advanced cancers. Some background on the complete study: Ivuxolimab, which targeted the costimulatory receptor OX40 (CD134), was an agonistic, fully human IgG2 monoclonal antibody. Intravenous ivuxolimab was administered to patients every 2 weeks at six dose levels: 0.01, 0.1, 0.3, 1.5, 3 and 10 mg/kg. Prior anti-PD-1, anti-PD-L1 or anti-CTLA-4 therapy was permitted, and checkpoint inhibitors had been received by about 37% of dose-escalation patients. Partial responses were achieved by three dose-escalation patients, of whom one had hepatocellular carcinoma and two had cutaneous melanoma. In the dose-escalation cohort, 82.7% of patients were male, and the mean age was approximately 60 years with a range of roughly 20 to 80. Peripheral TCRbeta sequencing was intended to test whether TCR sequence diversity was altered and clonal T-cell expansion was caused by ivuxolimab. Among the roughly 52 dose-escalation patients, some 20 had hepatocellular carcinoma, 15 or so melanoma, 9 renal cell carcinoma and 9 head and neck cancer. The monotherapy dose-escalation portion (N of about 47 patients) of the phase I ivuxolimab trial is reported in the paper.

The trial excluded patients who had a history of autoimmune disease or were on systemic immunosuppression. Peripheral blood for TCR sequencing was collected from all dose cohorts at baseline, on cycle 4 day 1, and on cycle 7 day 1. Samples came from an open-label, multicenter, first-in-human phase I dose-escalation trial of ivuxolimab. Adults with locally advanced or metastatic melanoma, renal cell carcinoma, hepatocellular carcinoma or head and neck squamous cell carcinoma were enrolled in the trial. Before TCR sequencing, CD4+ T cells and CD8+ T cells were sorted from peripheral blood as separate populations. For sequencing of the TCRbeta CDR3 region, genomic DNA was extracted from the sorted cells. TCRbeta CDR3 regions were sequenced using the immunoSEQ Assay. The immuneACCESS repertoire file appears here via TCRdb, limited to in-frame rearrangements. These files lack a portion of the clones; in checked studies, under half of the deficit traces to unresolved V genes, and the cause of the others is not known. The table for this sample lists some 90,000 clones; more than 75% of them were counted only once. The ten most abundant clones make up approximately 0.3% of the sample.

Concerning this clone itself: The antigen this receptor binds is unknown. It has no much larger one-base neighbor in the sample; base qualities were not kept.

Relative to germline, V is missing 3 bases and J is missing 7 bases, with 5 bases of the junction outside any gene match. Reading from cysteine to phenylalanine, the CDR3 counts 13 amino acids. Of the read, only the CDR3 DNA is kept; its 39 bases are in frame from base 1. For CDR1 and CDR2, the germline V gene (reference sequence) lists LNHDA and SQIVND. The study at large found these results: Low levels of normalized T-cell clonal expansion were also seen in some nonresponding patients. Clonal expansion of both CD4+ and CD8+ blood T cells was observed from baseline to week 6 at doses 0.1 to 3.0 mg/kg. Antigen specificity was not determined for the clonally expanded peripheral T cells. In partial responders in the 0.1-3.0 mg/kg groups, normalized peripheral clonal expansion was found to be among the lowest, especially among CD8+ T cells. On average, CD8+ T cells showed more expanded clones than CD4+ T cells after ivuxolimab.

This sequence was found in an adult with an advanced solid tumor such as melanoma, head and neck, liver or kidney cancer. The sequencing used CD4+ or CD8+ T cells sorted from blood, collected in a trial of the OX40 agonist ivuxolimab. The sequence links TRBV19 to TRBJ1-2; 7 of the junction bases match TRBD1. The CDR3 amino acid sequence is: CASSINRGSGYTF. The bases read TGTGCCAGTAGTATCAACAGGGGTTCTGGCTACACCTTC.